The rows below give T cell receptor beta chains drawn from one sample of a study of blood T cell repertoires in COVID-19. This table comes from immunoSEQ multiplex PCR, and its TCRdb copy is limited to in-frame clones, with some not included. The data hold around 84,000 clones, with around 80% observed a single time. Input material: peripheral blood. The receptors here all came from a man between 60 and 75 years old with COVID-19, enrolled during active disease. CDR3s include the opening cysteine and the closing phenylalanine or tryptophan. The D gene is left open where the match is weak. Not every row has a clone size; where given, it reads once, few, many or a size class.

j_gene | d_gene | abundance | v_gene | CDR3aa | CDR3nt
TRBJ2-5 | - | - | TRBV5-1 | CASSFSGDQETQYF | TGCGCCAGCAGCTTCTCGGGGGACCAAGAGACCCAGTACTTC
TRBJ1-2 | - | - | TRBV6-6 | CASSYVGGGYTF | TGTGCCAGCAGTTACGTAGGGGGTGGCTACACCTTC
TRBJ2-2 | - | - | TRBV11-2 | CASSLASRGELFF | TGTGCCAGCAGCTTAGCGTCTAGAGGGGAGCTGTTTTTT
TRBJ1-5 | - | - | TRBV2 | CASTEIAGKGNQPQHF | TGTGCCAGCACTGAGATTGCGGGAAAAGGGAATCAGCCCCAGCATTTT
TRBJ1-6 | TRBD1 | - | TRBV9 | CASSGQGLPLHF | TGTGCCAGCAGCGGACAGGGTTTACCCCTCCACTTT
TRBJ2-7 | - | once | TRBV7-3 | CASSLGTPPYEQYF | TGTGCCAGCAGCTTGGGGACACCACCCTACGAGCAGTACTTC
TRBJ1-6 | - | - | TRBV7-3 | CASSLTPPGPFSNNSPLHF | TGTGCCAGCAGCTTAACCCCGCCAGGGCCATTCTCAAATAATTCACCCCTCCACTTT
TRBJ1-2 | - | - | TRBV2 | CASSNSREGYGYTF | TGTGCCAGCAGTAACTCCAGGGAAGGCTATGGCTACACCTTC
TRBJ2-5 | - | - | TRBV6-1 | CASSEESLAKETQYF | TGTGCCAGCAGTGAAGAAAGTCTAGCGAAAGAGACCCAGTACTTC
TRBJ1-5 | TRBD1 | - | TRBV9 | CASSVGGTGYSNQPQHF | TGTGCCAGCAGCGTAGGGGGGACAGGGTATAGCAATCAGCCCCAGCATTTT
TRBJ2-3 | - | once | TRBV7-7 | CASSLNLRGDTQYF | TGTGCTAGCAGCTTAAACTTACGGGGGGATACGCAGTATTTT
TRBJ2-3 | - | - | TRBV11-3 | CASSLAGSTDTQYF | TGTGCCAGCAGCTTAGCGGGGAGCACAGATACGCAGTATTTT
TRBJ2-7 | - | - | TRBV2 | CASSEYPGTYEQYF | TGTGCCAGCAGTGAATATCCCGGGACCTACGAGCAGTACTTC
TRBJ2-1 | TRBD2 | - | TRBV5-6 | CASSLEVSGPYNEQFF | TGTGCCAGCAGCTTGGAGGTTAGCGGGCCCTACAATGAGCAGTTCTTC
TRBJ2-6 | - | - | TRBV9 | CASSVLGVGTRRANVLTF | TGTGCCAGCAGCGTGTTGGGTGTGGGGACACGGCGGGCCAACGTCCTGACTTTC
TRBJ2-7 | TRBD1 | many | TRBV27 | CASRRGDRGQIEQYF | TGTGCCAGCAGGAGGGGTGACAGGGGGCAGATCGAGCAGTACTTC
TRBJ1-3 | TRBD1 | - | TRBV5-4 | CASSEGGASGNTIYF | TGTGCCAGCAGCGAAGGGGGCGCTTCTGGAAACACCATATATTTT
TRBJ1-2 | - | once | TRBV19 | CASTPVGTYYGYTF | TGTGCCAGTACCCCCGTGGGCACGTACTATGGCTACACCTTC
TRBJ2-3 | TRBD2 | - | TRBV19 | CASSPGLATTDTQYF | TGTGCCAGTAGTCCCGGACTAGCGACCACAGATACGCAGTATTTT
TRBJ2-7 | - | few | TRBV2 | CASGAFPHEQYF | TGTGCCAGCGGGGCATTTCCGCACGAGCAGTACTTC
TRBJ2-2 | TRBD2 | - | TRBV29-1 | CSVGHLRTSGITGELFF | TGCAGCGTTGGACACCTCAGGACTAGCGGGATTACCGGGGAGCTGTTTTTT
TRBJ1-5 | - | - | TRBV2 | CATTREGDQPQHF | TGTGCCACCACCAGAGAGGGAGATCAGCCCCAGCATTTT
TRBJ2-1 | TRBD1 | - | TRBV6-1 | CASSELGQGNEQFF | TGTGCCAGCAGTGAACTCGGACAGGGCAATGAGCAGTTCTTC
TRBJ2-3 | - | - | TRBV7-2 | CASSLKASTDTQYF | TGTGCCAGCAGCTTAAAAGCCTCGACAGATACGCAGTATTTT
TRBJ2-7 | TRBD1 | few | TRBV5-1 | CASSRTGAGEQYF | TGCGCCAGCAGTAGGACAGGGGCGGGGGAGCAGTACTTC
TRBJ2-2 | - | few | TRBV6-5 | CASSLSDQGTGELFF | TGTGCCAGCAGTTTGTCGGATCAGGGCACCGGGGAGCTGTTTTTT
TRBJ1-1 | - | - | TRBV19 | CASSIGLGRETEAFF | TGTGCCAGTAGTATAGGTCTGGGGAGGGAGACTGAAGCTTTCTTT
TRBJ2-5 | TRBD1 | - | TRBV11-3 | CASSPRSDRPHQETQYF | TGTGCCAGCAGCCCACGTTCGGACAGGCCCCACCAAGAGACCCAGTACTTC
TRBJ2-1 | - | - | TRBV9 | CASSPQGNSYNEQFF | TGTGCCAGCAGCCCACAGGGTAACTCCTACAATGAGCAGTTCTTC
TRBJ1-5 | - | few | TRBV9 | CASSVESDSVSNQPQHF | TGTGCCAGCAGCGTAGAATCGGACAGCGTTAGCAATCAGCCCCAGCATTTT
TRBJ1-2 | - | - | TRBV11-3 | CASSLDRTANYGYTF | TGTGCCAGCAGCTTAGATCGGACAGCTAACTATGGCTACACCTTC
TRBJ1-5 | - | - | TRBV12-3/TRBV12-4 | CASSFQDHQPQHF | TGTGCCAGCTCTTTTCAGGATCATCAGCCCCAGCATTTT
TRBJ1-1 | - | - | TRBV7-9 | CASSSSPDRRMNTEAFF | TGTGCCAGCAGCTCGAGCCCGGACAGACGTATGAACACTGAAGCTTTCTTT
TRBJ2-7 | - | - | TRBV7-3 | CASSSSPGGAHEQYF | TGTGCCAGCAGCTCCTCCCCTGGGGGGGCCCACGAGCAGTACTTC
TRBJ2-7 | - | - | TRBV13 | CANSSYDRRQSYEQYF | TGTGCCAACAGCTCATACGACAGACGCCAGTCCTACGAGCAGTACTTC
TRBJ2-5 | TRBD2 | - | TRBV7-3 | CASAQRGAETQYF | TGTGCCAGCGCCCAGCGGGGGGCGGAGACCCAGTACTTC
TRBJ2-1 | - | - | TRBV6-5 | CASSPRGLNNEQFF | TGTGCCAGCAGCCCAAGGGGACTCAACAATGAGCAGTTCTTC
TRBJ2-7 | TRBD2 | - | TRBV11-3 | CASSLDRLAGIDEQYF | TGTGCCAGCAGCTTAGATCGTCTAGCGGGAATTGACGAGCAGTACTTC
TRBJ1-3 | - | - | TRBV19 | CASSITNSGNTIYF | TGTGCCAGTAGTATCACTAACTCTGGAAACACCATATATTTT
TRBJ2-1 | TRBD2 | - | TRBV3-1/TRBV3-2 | CASTLGREGGLGVF | TGTGCCAGCACCCTAGGGAGAGAGGGGGGACTAGGAGTCTTC
TRBJ1-4 | - | once | TRBV18 | CASSLRARATNEKLFF | TGTGCCAGCTCACTTAGAGCGAGGGCAACTAATGAAAAACTGTTTTTT
TRBJ1-4 | TRBD1 | few | TRBV6-6 | CATGGQGKEKLFF | TGTGCCACGGGCGGACAGGGAAAGGAAAAACTGTTTTTT
TRBJ1-2 | TRBD1 | - | TRBV15 | CATSNPGQLNYGYTF | TGTGCCACCAGCAACCCGGGACAGCTTAACTATGGCTACACCTTC